This T cell receptor beta chain was recorded in a study of beta chain features in type 1 diabetes. Every bit of the isolated RNA underwent reverse transcription, so sequencing read expressed TCRB transcripts. TCRdb's copy holds only in-frame clones and misses some; the assay was immunoSEQ multiplex PCR. This table has around 320,000 clones, 14% appearing once. Unmatched junction bases numbered 6, after V lost 6 bases and J lost 6 bases. The CDR3 loop spans 14 amino acids. Germline CDR1 is SGHVS and CDR2 is FQNEAQ. The J gene is TRBJ2-3, the V gene TRBV7-8; 10 bases align to TRBD2. The sequence was obtained from a man in his thirties or forties in good health. The material sequenced was central memory CD4+ T cells from blood. The CDR3 bases are TGTGCCAGCAGATCGGCTAGCGGGGGCGATACGCAGTATTTT. Translating gives CASRSASGGDTQYF.